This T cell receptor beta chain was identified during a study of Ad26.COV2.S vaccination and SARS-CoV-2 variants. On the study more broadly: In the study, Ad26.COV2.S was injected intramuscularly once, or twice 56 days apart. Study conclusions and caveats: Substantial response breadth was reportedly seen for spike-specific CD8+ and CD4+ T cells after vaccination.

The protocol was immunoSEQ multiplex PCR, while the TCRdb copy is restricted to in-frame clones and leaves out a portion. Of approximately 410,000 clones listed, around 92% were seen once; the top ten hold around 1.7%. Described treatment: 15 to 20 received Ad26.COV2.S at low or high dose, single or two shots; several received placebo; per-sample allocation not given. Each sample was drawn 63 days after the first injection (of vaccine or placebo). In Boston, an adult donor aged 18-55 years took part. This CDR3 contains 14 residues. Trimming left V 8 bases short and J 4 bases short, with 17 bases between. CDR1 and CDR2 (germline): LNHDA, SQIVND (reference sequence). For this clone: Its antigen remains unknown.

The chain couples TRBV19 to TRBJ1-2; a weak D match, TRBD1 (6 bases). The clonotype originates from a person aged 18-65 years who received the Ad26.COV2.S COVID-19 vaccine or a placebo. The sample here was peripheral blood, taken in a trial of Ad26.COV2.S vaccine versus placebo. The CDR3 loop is CASAFTPGAYGYTF. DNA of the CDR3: TGTGCCAGTGCATTCACTCCAGGGGCCTATGGCTACACCTTC.